Listed here are 28 T cell receptor beta chains from one sample, sequenced in a study of cytomegalovirus exposure and HLA in healthy donors. The PCR used 60 Vbeta and 13 Jbeta primers. Libraries were prepared by immunoSEQ multiplex PCR; TCRdb keeps only in-frame clonotypes and omits some of them. The repertoire holds 40,000 or so clones, with just under 75% as singletons. Sequences were obtained from PBMCs. Receptors were obtained from a man younger than 40 in good health and CMV-seronegative.

This clone has a handful of counts. The gene calls are TRBV5-1 and TRBJ2-7; the match to TRBD1 covers 8 bases. Germline trimming cut 4 bases from V and 6 bases from J; bases unmatched to any gene: 9. Germline assignment: CDR1 SGHRS and CDR2 YFSETQ. The CDR3 is 14 amino acids. CDR3 sequence reads: CASSRTGSEGEQYF. CDR3 in DNA: TGCGCCAGCAGCCGGACAGGGAGTGAGGGCGAGCAGTACTTC.

The V call is TRBV6-5, the J call TRBJ1-1; no clear D. Trimming removed 4 bases from V and 5 bases from J, with 11 bases in between. The CDR3 extends over 13 amino acids. Germline loops: CDR1 MNHEY, CDR2 SVGAGI. The CDR3 loop reads CASSSGGVTEAFF. The CDR3 DNA is TGTGCCAGCAGTTCAGGCGGGGTAACTGAAGCTTTCTTT.

The V and J genes are TRBV5-5 and TRBJ2-7; 13 nucleotides agree with TRBD2. V shed 4 bases and J 3 bases; nucleotides not matched to a gene: 13. The germline CDR1 and CDR2 sequences are SGHKS and YYEKEE (reference sequence). CDR3 length: 18 amino acids. The CDR3 DNA reads as TGTGCCAGCAGCCCGGACGGGACTAGCGGGAAGTTGGGCTACGAGCAGTACTTC. Amino acid sequence: CASSPDGTSGKLGYEQYF. Variable domain in full (rest from reference TRBV5-5 and TRBJ2-7): DAGVTQSPTHLIKTRGQQVTLRCSPISGHKSVSWYQQVLGQGPQFIFQYYEKEERGRGNFPDRFSARQFPNYSSELNVNALLLGDSALYLCASSPDGTSGKLGYEQYFGPGTRLTVT.

J is TRBJ1-1 and V is TRBV5-1; 7 bases fit TRBD1. Germline values: CDR1 SGHRS, CDR2 YFSETQ. CDR3 length equals 15 residues. V was clipped by 4 bases and J by 0 bases; unmatched bases: 6. The CDR3 loop reads CASSARQGLNTEAFF. Written as DNA, the CDR3 is TGCGCCAGCAGCGCTAGACAGGGATTGAACACTGAAGCTTTCTTT. The full variable domain, its missing parts supplied by reference TRBV5-1 and TRBJ1-1, is KAGVTQTPRYLIKTRGQQVTLSCSPISGHRSVSWYQQTPGQGLQFLFEYFSETQRNKGNFPGRFSGRQFSNSRSEMNVSTLELGDSALYLCASSARQGLNTEAFFGQGTRLTVV.

The chain combines TRBV28 with TRBJ2-7; 7 nucleotides match TRBD1. Losses at the gene ends were 6 bases for V and 6 bases for J; bases not matched to a gene: 11. CDR1 is MDHEN, CDR2 SYDVKM, per germline. The CDR3 is 14 amino acids. CDR3 region: CASSQTGVPLEQYF. CDR3 in DNA: TGTGCCAGCAGCCAAACAGGGGTTCCCCTCGAGCAGTACTTC.

This sequence joins TRBV10-3 and TRBJ1-1; tentative D call: TRBD1 (6 bases). The CDR3 covers 16 residues. V gave up 3 bases and J gave up 2 bases, with 16 bases separating them. Germline lookup yields CDR1 ENHRY and CDR2 SYGVKD. CDR3 DNA: TGTGCCATCAGTGAAGGACTAACGGGGGGCAACACTGAAGCTTTCTTT. Its protein product is CAISEGLTGGNTEAFF.

The DNA of the CDR3 is TGTGCCAGTAGCCGGACTAGCGGGGGCCCCAATGAGCAGTTCTTC. It yields the protein CASSRTSGGPNEQFF. This sequence joins TRBV19 and TRBJ2-1, with 13 positions matching TRBD2. This CDR3 has 15 residues. Germline lookup yields CDR1 LNHDA and CDR2 SQIVND (reference sequence). V lost 6 bases, J lost 6 bases, and 5 bases stayed unmatched.

This clone was seen a few times. The DNA is omitted, as the CDR3 cannot be located on it reliably, and the CDR3 follows TCRdb's listing. V usage is TRBV27 and J usage is TRBJ2-1; TRBD2 is taken as the D call from the table, unchecked against the DNA. Ends included, the CDR3 has 13 residues. From germline, CDR1 is MNHEY and CDR2 SMNVEV (reference sequence). This CDR3 is CASSSSLPERQFF.

This clone was seen only a few times. This CDR3 is CASSIGTGDEQYF. The CDR3 DNA follows: TGTGCCAGTAGTATAGGAACCGGAGACGAGCAGTACTTC. V and J are TRBV19 and TRBJ2-7; D is ambiguous. There are 13 residues in the CDR3. The germline V and J ends were trimmed by 1 base and 5 bases, with 9 bases remaining between them. Germline CDR1 is LNHDA and CDR2 is SQIVND (reference sequence).

This chain links TRBV4-1 with TRBJ1-2; D might be TRBD1 (5 bases). V dropped 1 base and J dropped 6 bases, with 12 bases sitting between them. Looked up from germline, CDR1 is MGHRA and CDR2 is YSYEKL. The CDR3 contains 14 residues. CDR3 in amino acids: CASSQGGVANGYTF. Here the CDR3 DNA reads TGCGCCAGCAGCCAAGGGGGGGTGGCGAATGGCTACACCTTC.

The J gene is TRBJ2-5, the V gene TRBV5-4, with 9 bases that match TRBD1. The CDR3 is 15 residues long. Germline CDR1 reads SGHNT; CDR2 reads YYREEE (reference sequence). V shed 0 bases, J shed 5 bases, and the junction held 5 bases outside the gene matches. The CDR3 sequence is CASSLDRGREETQYF. DNA of the CDR3: TGTGCCAGCAGCTTGGACAGGGGGCGCGAGGAGACCCAGTACTTC.

V usage is TRBV5-1 and J usage is TRBJ2-1; 11 positions agree with TRBD2. The CDR3 has 18 residues. Germline V lookup: CDR1 SGHRS, CDR2 YFSETQ. The junction had 9 bases not matched to a gene; V was cut back by 0 bases and J by 4 bases. As DNA, the CDR3 is TGCGCCAGCAGCTTGGGACTAGCGGGGTCCTCCAATTACAATGAGCAGTTCTTC. It codes for CASSLGLAGSSNYNEQFF.

Worth noting for this clone: A junction boundary mismatches the germline segment, possibly from a read error. The chain joins TRBV7-7 to TRBJ2-3, with 7 bases aligning to TRBD1. Germline values: CDR1 SSHAT, CDR2 FNYEAQ (reference sequence). This CDR3 has 17 amino acids. CDR3 nucleotides: TGTGCTAGCAGCTTAGGAAGGCCGGGACAGAGCACAGATACGCAGTATTTT. Translation: CASSLGRPGQSTDTQYF.

The chain recombines TRBV2 with TRBJ2-7, with 10 nucleotides matching TRBD2. There are 15 residues in the CDR3. Germline assignment: CDR1 SNHLY and CDR2 FYNNEI. Trimming took 5 bases from V and 3 from J; bases not matched to a gene: 7. The CDR3, as DNA: TGTGCCAGCAGTCCGGGACTAGCGCTACTCTACGAGCAGTACTTC. It yields the protein CASSPGLALLYEQYF.

This chain links TRBV18 with TRBJ2-7, with 10 bases identical to TRBD1. Germline V lookup: CDR1 KGHSH, CDR2 LQKENI. With 5 bases clipped from V and 2 bases from J, the junction kept 6 bases outside the gene matches. The CDR3 covers 15 residues. The CDR3 sequence is CASSASGTGAYEQYF. The DNA of the CDR3 is TGTGCCAGCTCAGCCTCCGGGACAGGGGCCTACGAGCAGTACTTC.

V usage is TRBV29-1 and J usage is TRBJ1-1; the D is unclear. Germline CDR1 and CDR2: SQVTM and ANQGSEA. The germline V and J ends were trimmed by 5 bases and 1 base, with 11 bases remaining between them. The CDR3 extends over 13 amino acids. The DNA of the CDR3 is TGCAGCGTTTATCTATCGCCGAACACTGAAGCTTTCTTT. Translating gives CSVYLSPNTEAFF.

V is TRBV5-6 and J is TRBJ1-6; tentative D call: TRBD1 (6 bases). V dropped 4 bases and J dropped 10 bases, with 12 bases sitting between them. This CDR3 is built from 13 residues. Per germline, CDR1 SGHDT and CDR2 YYEEEE. The CDR3, as DNA: TGTGCCAGCAGCCCATACAGGGAATCACCCCTCCACTTT. This codes for CASSPYRESPLHF.

The chain carries TRBV11-2 and TRBJ2-7; 7 nucleotides match TRBD2. V gave up 6 bases and J gave up 0 bases; unmatched junction bases: 8. Germline V gene data show CDR1 as SGHAT and CDR2 as FQNNGV. There are 15 residues in the CDR3. Written as DNA, the CDR3 is TGTGCCAGCAGGCAACTCGGCGGGAGCTCCTACGAGCAGTACTTC. This translates into CASRQLGGSSYEQYF. The full variable domain, in which reference TRBV11-2 and TRBJ2-7 provide the parts outside the CDR3, is EAGVAQSPRYKIIEKRQSVAFWCNPISGHATLYWYQQILGQGPKLLIQFQNNGVVDDSQLPKDRFSAERLKGVDSTLKIQPAKLEDSAVYLCASRQLGGSSYEQYFGPGTRLTVT.

The chain uses TRBV6-6 and TRBJ2-2; 9 nucleotides align to TRBD1. Germline V gives CDR1 MNHNY, CDR2 SVGAGI (reference sequence). This CDR3 has 15 residues. After removal of 6 bases from V and 5 bases from J, the junction contained 7 bases not matched to a gene. For the CDR3, the DNA is TGTGCCAGCAGCAGGGGACAGGGCGGGACCGGGGAGCTGTTTTTT. Its protein is CASSRGQGGTGELFF.

V usage is TRBV7-2 and J usage is TRBJ2-7; TRBD2 aligns across 7 bases. The CDR3 extends over 14 amino acids. The junction had 8 bases not matched to a gene; V was cut back by 3 bases and J by 6 bases. Germline assignment: CDR1 SGHTA and CDR2 FQGNSA. The CDR3 is CASSFYSGTGEQYF. The CDR3 DNA is TGTGCCAGCAGCTTTTACAGCGGGACCGGCGAGCAGTACTTC.

V is TRBV5-4 and J is TRBJ2-7; D may be TRBD1 (6 bases). The V end lost 2 bases, the J end lost 5 bases, and 11 bases lay between the germline ends. Looked up from germline, CDR1 is SGHNT and CDR2 is YYREEE (reference sequence). This CDR3 has 13 amino acids. This CDR3 reads CASSFQGFDEQYF. CDR3 in DNA: TGTGCCAGCAGCTTCCAGGGGTTCGACGAGCAGTACTTC.

V and J are TRBV4-1 and TRBJ2-3, with 13 bases matching TRBD2. CDR3 length: 20 amino acids. In germline, CDR1 is MGHRA, CDR2 YSYEKL. Trimming removed 4 bases from V and 6 bases from J; junction bases left unmatched: 19. For the CDR3, the DNA is TGCGCCAGCAGCCCCCTTGGACTAGCGGGGGTTGCTCTCGGACAGGATACGCAGTATTTT. Protein sequence: CASSPLGLAGVALGQDTQYF.

The chain uses TRBV19 and TRBJ2-7; 9 bases are shared with TRBD2. The CDR3 runs to 15 residues. Germline CDR1 is LNHDA and CDR2 is SQIVND (reference sequence). Losses at the gene ends were 3 bases for V and 2 bases for J; bases not matched to a gene: 5. In nucleotides, the CDR3 is TGTGCCAGTAGTATGACCCCTAGCGGGGCCTACGAGCAGTACTTC. This gives the protein CASSMTPSGAYEQYF.

V is TRBV4-2 and J is TRBJ2-7; 16 bases agree with TRBD2. CDR3 length equals 16 residues. The germline CDR1 and CDR2 sequences are LGHNA and YNFKEQ. The trim removed 0 bases at V and 7 bases at J, leaving 3 bases unmatched. The CDR3 spells CASSQDGTSGGAEQYF. CDR3 coding DNA: TGTGCCAGCAGCCAAGACGGGACTAGCGGGGGGGCTGAGCAGTACTTC.

Worth noting for this clone: Its ends do not fully match the called genes, so a read error is possible. Other nucleotide sequences from this sample produce the same CDR3. The rearrangement uses TRBV5-1 and TRBJ1-2; 12 bases match TRBD1. The CDR3 extends over 15 amino acids. The germline CDR1 and CDR2 sequences are SGHRS and YFSETQ. The CDR3 protein is CASREGQGAFDGYTF. Here the CDR3 DNA reads TGTGCCAGCAGAGAGGGACAGGGGGCTTTCGATGGCTACACCTTC.

This clone is deemed medium-sized. The genes are TRBV7-2 and TRBJ1-5; 8 bases fit TRBD1. The CDR3 totals 15 residues. V lost 5 bases and J lost 3; bases outside the gene matches: 6. Germline CDR1 SGHTA, CDR2 FQGNSA. DNA for the CDR3: TGTGCCAGCAGCCCGCAGACAGGGGACAATCAGCCCCAGCATTTT. Amino acids: CASSPQTGDNQPQHF.

This chain connects TRBV11-2 to TRBJ2-1; 13 bases are a match to TRBD2. The V gene end was trimmed by 0 bases and the J gene end by 7 bases; junction bases not matched to a gene: 12. CDR3 length: 19 residues. Germline CDR1 SGHAT, CDR2 FQNNGV. In DNA form, the CDR3 reads TGTGCCAGCAGCTTAGAGGGCGGACTAGCGGGAGTGGGGAGGAATGAGCAGTTCTTC. Translation gives CASSLEGGLAGVGRNEQFF.

This chain uses TRBV30 with TRBJ1-1; weak D call: TRBD1 (5 bases). The CDR3 has 13 amino acids. Germline CDR1 is GTSNPN and CDR2 is SVGIG (reference sequence). V shed 3 bases and J shed 7 bases, with 15 bases lying between them. The CDR3 loop is CAWSRGETGEAFF. CDR3 sequence (DNA): TGTGCCTGGAGCCGGGGGGAGACCGGTGAAGCTTTCTTT.